This T cell receptor (beta chain) was found in a study of blood T cell repertoires in COVID-19. This clone has just one count. Here immunoSEQ multiplex PCR was the method, and the copy in TCRdb shows in-frame clones only, minus some. This table has under 70,000 clones, more than 75% appearing once. The V and J ends lost 1 base and 8 bases, in that order; junction bases with no gene match: 6. The V gene's germline CDR1 is LGHNA and CDR2 YNFKEQ. The CDR3 extends over 15 amino acids. The sample comprised PBMCs or T cells enriched from blood (not recorded which). The rearrangement links TRBV4-2 to TRBJ1-2, with 11 bases identical to TRBD1. The receptor comes from a woman aged 40 to 49 who had recovered from COVID-19. Written as DNA, the CDR3 is TGTGCCAGCAGCCAAGTTGGGACAGGGGGAGGAGGCTACACCTTC. Protein product: CASSQVGTGGGGYTF.